The entry below gives a single T cell receptor beta chain sequence along with its context. Original analysis: By means of reference gene primer amplification, nucleated cell counts were estimated. Generated by immunoSEQ multiplex PCR, the TCRdb table keeps only in-frame clones and is missing some. V, J and clone size reflect that table, while D and trimming were determined from the DNA. This table holds 150,000 or so clones, less than 80% found once. Trimming stripped 7 bases from V and 3 bases from J, with 16 bases between. This CDR3 has 15 residues. In germline, CDR1 is SNHLY, CDR2 FYNNEI. The entry originates in a study of blood T cell repertoires in COVID-19. For the study at large: From the United States, Italy and Spain came samples of acute and convalescent COVID-19. PBMCs, B-cell-depleted T cells, or T cells provided the cDNA or gDNA that made up the material.

This clonotype was sampled from a woman of 80 years or more with active or convalescent COVID-19. Sequencing input: peripheral blood. The chain uses TRBV2 and TRBJ1-5, with a possible D match to TRBD1 (6 bases). CDR3 nucleotide sequence: TGTGCCAGCATACACGAACAGGGACACAATCAGCCCCAGCATTTT. As protein: CASIHEQGHNQPQHF. Using reference TRBV2 and TRBJ1-5 for the parts outside the CDR3, the full variable domain is EPEVTQTPSHQVTQMGQEVILRCVPISNHLYFYWYRQILGQKVEFLVSFYNNEISEKSEIFDDQFSVERPDGSNFTLKIRSTKLEDSAMYFCASIHEQGHNQPQHFGDGTRLSIL.